This section outlines one T cell receptor (beta chain) sequence together with its context. Its antigen remains unknown. This entry belongs to a study of cytotoxic CD8 clonotypes in ibrutinib-treated CLL. Sequencing used immunoSEQ multiplex PCR; TCRdb keeps in-frame clones, though not all of them. Of roughly 150,000 clones in the sample, approximately 80% were seen once. Study results and caveats: Clonality measured at baseline exceeded age-matched healthy donors, tracking circulating CD8+ T-cell counts.

Losses at the gene ends were 4 bases for V and 0 bases for J; bases not matched to a gene: 9. This CDR3 region has 16 residues. Germline CDR1 and CDR2: SGHRS and YFSETQ. The sequences come from PBMCs, collected after 24 months of ibrutinib treatment. The TCR originated in a human donor with chronic lymphocytic leukemia. The V call is TRBV5-1, the J call TRBJ2-7, with 8 bases identical to TRBD2. CDR3 protein: CASSRSRGGSSYEQYF. CDR3 nucleotides: TGCGCCAGCAGCCGATCCCGGGGGGGAAGCTCCTACGAGCAGTACTTC.